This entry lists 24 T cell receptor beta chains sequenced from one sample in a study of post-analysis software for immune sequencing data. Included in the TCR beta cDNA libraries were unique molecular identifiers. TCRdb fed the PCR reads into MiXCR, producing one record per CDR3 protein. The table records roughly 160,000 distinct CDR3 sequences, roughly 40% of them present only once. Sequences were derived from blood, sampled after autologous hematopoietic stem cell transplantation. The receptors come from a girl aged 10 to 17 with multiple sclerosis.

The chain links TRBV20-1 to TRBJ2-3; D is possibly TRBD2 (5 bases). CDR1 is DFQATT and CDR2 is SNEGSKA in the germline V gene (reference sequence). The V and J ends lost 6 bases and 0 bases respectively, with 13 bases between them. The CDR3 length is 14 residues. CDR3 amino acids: CSAPSGTSTDTQYF. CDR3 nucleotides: TGCAGTGCCCCCAGCGGAACTAGCACAGATACGCAGTATTTT.

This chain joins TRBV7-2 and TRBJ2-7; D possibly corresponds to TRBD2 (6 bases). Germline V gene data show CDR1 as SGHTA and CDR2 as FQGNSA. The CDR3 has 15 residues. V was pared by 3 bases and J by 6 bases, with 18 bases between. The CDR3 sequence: CASSLRPGRLFEQYF. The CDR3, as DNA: TGTGCCAGCAGCTTGCGACCGGGGAGGCTCTTCGAGCAGTACTTC. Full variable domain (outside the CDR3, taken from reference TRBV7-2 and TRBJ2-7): GAGVSQSPSNKVTEKGKDVELRCDPISGHTALYWYRQSLGQGLEFLIYFQGNSAPDKSGLPSDRFSAERTGGSVSTLTIQRTQQEDSAVYLCASSLRPGRLFEQYFGPGTRLTVT.

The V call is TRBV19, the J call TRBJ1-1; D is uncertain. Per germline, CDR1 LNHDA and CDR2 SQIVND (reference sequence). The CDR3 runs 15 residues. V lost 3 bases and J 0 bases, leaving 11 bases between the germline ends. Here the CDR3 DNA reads TGTGCCAGTAGTATCAATTGGAATATGAACACTGAAGCTTTCTTT. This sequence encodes CASSINWNMNTEAFF.

The CDR3 nucleotides are TGTGCCAGCAGACGACAGGGTACCACTGAAGCTTTCTTT. Its protein product is CASRRQGTTEAFF. The chain couples TRBV6-5 to TRBJ1-1; 7 bases are a match to TRBD1. This CDR3 contains 13 residues. CDR1 and CDR2 (germline): MNHEY, SVGAGI. Unmatched junction bases numbered 5, after V lost 6 bases and J lost 4 bases.

CDR3 in amino acids: CASSFESTSTDTQYF. The CDR3 nucleotides read TGTGCCAGCAGTTTCGAGTCAACAAGCACAGATACGCAGTATTTT. V usage is TRBV28 and J usage is TRBJ2-3; no firm D call. The germline CDR1 and CDR2 sequences are MDHEN and SYDVKM. The CDR3 covers 15 residues. Trimming took off 3 bases at V and 0 bases at J, with 10 bases between the two ends.

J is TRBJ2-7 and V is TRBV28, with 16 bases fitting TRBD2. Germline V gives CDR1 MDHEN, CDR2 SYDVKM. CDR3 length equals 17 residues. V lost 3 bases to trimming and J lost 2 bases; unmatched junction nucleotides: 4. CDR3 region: CASSLIGTSGRAYEQYF. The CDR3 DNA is TGTGCCAGCAGTTTGATAGGGACTAGCGGGAGGGCCTACGAGCAGTACTTC.

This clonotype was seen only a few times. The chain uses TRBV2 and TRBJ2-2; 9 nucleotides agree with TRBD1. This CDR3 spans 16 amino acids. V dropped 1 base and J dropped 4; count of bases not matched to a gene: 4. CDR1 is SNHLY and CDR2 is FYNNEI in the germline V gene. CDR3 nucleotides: TGTGCCAGCAGTGAAGGAACAGGGGGCGGCACCGGGGAGCTGTTTTTT. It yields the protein CASSEGTGGGTGELFF.

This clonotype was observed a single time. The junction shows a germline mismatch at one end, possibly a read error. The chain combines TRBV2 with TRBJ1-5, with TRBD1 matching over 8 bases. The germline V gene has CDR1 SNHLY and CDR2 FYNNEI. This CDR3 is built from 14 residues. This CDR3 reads CAGSALTGDQPQHF. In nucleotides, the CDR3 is TGTGCCGGCAGTGCCCTGACAGGGGATCAGCCCCAGCATTTT.

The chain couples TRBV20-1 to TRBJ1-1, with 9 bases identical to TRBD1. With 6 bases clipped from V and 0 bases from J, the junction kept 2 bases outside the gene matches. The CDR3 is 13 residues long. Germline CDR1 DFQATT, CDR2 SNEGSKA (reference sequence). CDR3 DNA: TGCAGTGCCCGGACAGGGGTGAACACTGAAGCTTTCTTT. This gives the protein CSARTGVNTEAFF.

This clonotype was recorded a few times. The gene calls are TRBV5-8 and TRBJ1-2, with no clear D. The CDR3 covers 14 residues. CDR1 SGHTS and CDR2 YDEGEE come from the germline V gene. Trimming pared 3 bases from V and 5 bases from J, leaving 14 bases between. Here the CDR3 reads CASSYSMQPYGYTF. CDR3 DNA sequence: TGTGCCAGCAGCTATTCGATGCAGCCTTATGGCTACACCTTC.

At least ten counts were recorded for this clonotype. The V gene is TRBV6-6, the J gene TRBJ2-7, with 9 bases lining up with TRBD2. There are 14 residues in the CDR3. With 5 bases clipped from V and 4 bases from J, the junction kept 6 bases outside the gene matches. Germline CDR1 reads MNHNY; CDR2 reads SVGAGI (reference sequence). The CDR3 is CASSTGTSWYEQYF. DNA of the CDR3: TGTGCCAGCAGTACCGGGACTAGCTGGTACGAGCAGTACTTC.

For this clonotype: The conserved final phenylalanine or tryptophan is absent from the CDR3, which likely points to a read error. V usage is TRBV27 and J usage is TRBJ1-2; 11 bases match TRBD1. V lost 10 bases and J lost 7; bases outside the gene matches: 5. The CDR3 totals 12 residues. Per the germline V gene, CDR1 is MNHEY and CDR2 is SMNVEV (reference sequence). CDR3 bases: TGTGCCACTGGACAGGGGGCGCGTGGCTACACCCTC. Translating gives CATGQGARGYTL.

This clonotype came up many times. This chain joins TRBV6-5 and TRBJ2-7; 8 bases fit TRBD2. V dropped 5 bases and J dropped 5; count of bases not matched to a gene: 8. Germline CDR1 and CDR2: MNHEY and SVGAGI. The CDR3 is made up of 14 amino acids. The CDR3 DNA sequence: TGTGCCAGCAGTCGTGGACTAGCTGTCGACGAGCAGTACTTC. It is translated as CASSRGLAVDEQYF.

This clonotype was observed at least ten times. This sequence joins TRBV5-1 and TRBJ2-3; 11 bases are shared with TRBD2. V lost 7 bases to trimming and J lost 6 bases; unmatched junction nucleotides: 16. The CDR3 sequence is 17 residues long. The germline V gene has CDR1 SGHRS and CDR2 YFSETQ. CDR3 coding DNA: TGCGCCAGCGCCCCACGACCGACTAGCGGGATTGCGGATACGCAGTATTTT. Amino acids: CASAPRPTSGIADTQYF.

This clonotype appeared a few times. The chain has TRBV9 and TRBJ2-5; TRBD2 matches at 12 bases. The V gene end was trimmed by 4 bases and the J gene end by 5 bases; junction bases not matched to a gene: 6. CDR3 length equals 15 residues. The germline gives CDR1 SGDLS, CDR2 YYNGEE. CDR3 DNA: TGTGCCAGCAGCACGACTAGCGGGAGTCAGGAGACCCAGTACTTC. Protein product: CASSTTSGSQETQYF.

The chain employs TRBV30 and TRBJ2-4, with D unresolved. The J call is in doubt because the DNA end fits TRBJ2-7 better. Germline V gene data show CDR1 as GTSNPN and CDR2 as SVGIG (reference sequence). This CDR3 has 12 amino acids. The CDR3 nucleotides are TGTGCCTGGTCTGACATGACCCCCGAGCAGTACTTC. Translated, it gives CAWSDMTPEQYF.

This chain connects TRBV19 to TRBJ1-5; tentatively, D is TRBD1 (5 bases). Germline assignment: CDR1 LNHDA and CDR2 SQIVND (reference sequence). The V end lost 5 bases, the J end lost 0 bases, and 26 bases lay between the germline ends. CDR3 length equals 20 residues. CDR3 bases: TGTGCCAGTAGTGACCTCCGGGACGCCAGTTTGGGGGATAGCAATCAGCCCCAGCATTTT. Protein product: CASSDLRDASLGDSNQPQHF. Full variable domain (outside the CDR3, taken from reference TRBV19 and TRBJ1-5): DGGITQSPKYLFRKEGQNVTLSCEQNLNHDAMYWYRQDPGQGLRLIYYSQIVNDFQKGDIAEGYSVSREKKESFPLTVTSAQKNPTAFYLCASSDLRDASLGDSNQPQHFGDGTRLSIL.

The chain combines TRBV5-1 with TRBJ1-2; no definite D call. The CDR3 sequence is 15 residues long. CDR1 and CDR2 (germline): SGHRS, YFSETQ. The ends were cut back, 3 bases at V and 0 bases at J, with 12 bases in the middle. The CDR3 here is CASSSSPDPNYGYTF. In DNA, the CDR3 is TGCGCCAGCAGCTCGAGCCCGGACCCTAACTATGGCTACACCTTC.

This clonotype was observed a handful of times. DNA for the CDR3: TGTGCCAGCAGCTTAGGATCAGGGGGCGGAATGCTGGCCAAAAACATTCAGTACTTC. Encoded protein: CASSLGSGGGMLAKNIQYF. The genes are TRBV7-9 and TRBJ2-4; 8 nucleotides match TRBD1. Per the germline V gene, CDR1 is SEHNR and CDR2 is FQNEAQ (reference sequence). After removal of 1 base from V and 1 base from J, the junction contained 12 bases not matched to a gene. This CDR3 contains 19 residues.

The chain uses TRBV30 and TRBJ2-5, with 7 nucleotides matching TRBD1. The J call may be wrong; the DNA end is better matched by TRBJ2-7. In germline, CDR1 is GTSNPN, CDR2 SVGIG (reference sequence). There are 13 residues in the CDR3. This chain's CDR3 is CAWSRDSFYEQYF. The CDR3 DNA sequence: TGTGCCTGGAGCAGGGACAGTTTCTACGAGCAGTACTTC.

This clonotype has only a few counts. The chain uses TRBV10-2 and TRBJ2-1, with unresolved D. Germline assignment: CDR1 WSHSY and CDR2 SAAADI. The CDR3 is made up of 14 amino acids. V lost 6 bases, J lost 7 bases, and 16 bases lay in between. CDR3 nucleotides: TGCGCCAGCAGCGCGAAAGGCCTACAAAATGAGCAGTTCTTC. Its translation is CASSAKGLQNEQFF.

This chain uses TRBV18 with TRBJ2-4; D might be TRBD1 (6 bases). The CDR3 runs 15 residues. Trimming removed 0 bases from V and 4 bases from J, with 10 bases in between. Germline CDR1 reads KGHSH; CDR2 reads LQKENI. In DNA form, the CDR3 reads TGTGCCAGCTCACCACCGGACAGCCCTAAAAACATTCAGTACTTC. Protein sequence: CASSPPDSPKNIQYF.

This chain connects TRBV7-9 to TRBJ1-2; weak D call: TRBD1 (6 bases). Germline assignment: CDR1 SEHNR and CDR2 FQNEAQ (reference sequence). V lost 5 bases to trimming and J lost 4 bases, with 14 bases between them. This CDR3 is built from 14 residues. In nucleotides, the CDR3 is TGTGCCAGCAGCGGACGGACAGTGATCTATGGCTACACCTTC. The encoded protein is CASSGRTVIYGYTF.

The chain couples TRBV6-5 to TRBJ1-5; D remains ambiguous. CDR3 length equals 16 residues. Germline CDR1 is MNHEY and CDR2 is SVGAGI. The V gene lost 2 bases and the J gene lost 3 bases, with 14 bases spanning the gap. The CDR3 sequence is CASSYGVPSVNQPQHF. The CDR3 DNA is TGTGCCAGCAGTTACGGGGTTCCCTCGGTCAATCAGCCCCAGCATTTT.